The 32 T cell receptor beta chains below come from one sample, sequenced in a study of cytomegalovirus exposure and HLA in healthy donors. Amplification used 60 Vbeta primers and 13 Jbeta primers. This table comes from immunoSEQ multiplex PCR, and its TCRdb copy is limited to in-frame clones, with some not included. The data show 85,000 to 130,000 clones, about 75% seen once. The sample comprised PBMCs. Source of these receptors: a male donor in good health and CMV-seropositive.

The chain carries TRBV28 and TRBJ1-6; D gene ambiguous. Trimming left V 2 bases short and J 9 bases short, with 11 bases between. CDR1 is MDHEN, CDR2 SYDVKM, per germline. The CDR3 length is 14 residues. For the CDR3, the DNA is TGTGCCAGCAGTTTAAGAGACAAAAGTTCACCCCTCCACTTT. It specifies CASSLRDKSSPLHF.

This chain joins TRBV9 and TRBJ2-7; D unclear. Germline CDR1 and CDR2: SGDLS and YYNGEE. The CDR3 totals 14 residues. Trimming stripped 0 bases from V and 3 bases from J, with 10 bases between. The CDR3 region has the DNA TGTGCCAGCAGCGTAGACAGTTCCTACTACGAGCAGTACTTC. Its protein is CASSVDSSYYEQYF.

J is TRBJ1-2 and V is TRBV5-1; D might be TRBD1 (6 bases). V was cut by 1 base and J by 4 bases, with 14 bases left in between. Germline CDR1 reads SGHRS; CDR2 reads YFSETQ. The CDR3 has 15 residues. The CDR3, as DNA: TGCGCCAGCAGCTTGCTGTCAGGGGACACCTATGGCTACACCTTC. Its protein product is CASSLLSGDTYGYTF.

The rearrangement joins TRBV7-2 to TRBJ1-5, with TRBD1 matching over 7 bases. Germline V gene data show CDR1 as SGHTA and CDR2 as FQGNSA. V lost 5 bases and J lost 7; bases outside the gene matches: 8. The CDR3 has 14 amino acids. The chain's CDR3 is CASSQTGAGQPQHF. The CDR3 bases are TGTGCCAGCAGCCAAACAGGGGCGGGCCAGCCCCAGCATTTT.

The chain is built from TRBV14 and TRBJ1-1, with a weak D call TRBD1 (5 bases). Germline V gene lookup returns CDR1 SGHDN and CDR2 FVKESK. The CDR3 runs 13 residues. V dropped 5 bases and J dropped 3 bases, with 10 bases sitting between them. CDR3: CASSGGVHTEAFF. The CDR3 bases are TGTGCCAGCAGCGGGGGGGTGCACACTGAAGCTTTCTTT.

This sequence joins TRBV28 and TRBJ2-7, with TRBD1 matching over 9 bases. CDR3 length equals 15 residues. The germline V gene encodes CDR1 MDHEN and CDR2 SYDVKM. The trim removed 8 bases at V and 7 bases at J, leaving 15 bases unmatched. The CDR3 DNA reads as TGTGCCAGCCAAAAAACCCCGGGACAGGGAGGGGAGCAGTACTTC. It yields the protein CASQKTPGQGGEQYF. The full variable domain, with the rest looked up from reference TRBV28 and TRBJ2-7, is DVKVTQSSRYLVKRTGEKVFLECVQDMDHENMFWYRQDPGLGLRLIYFSYDVKMKEKGDIPEGYSVSREKKERFSLILESASTNQTSMYLCASQKTPGQGGEQYFGPGTRLTVT.

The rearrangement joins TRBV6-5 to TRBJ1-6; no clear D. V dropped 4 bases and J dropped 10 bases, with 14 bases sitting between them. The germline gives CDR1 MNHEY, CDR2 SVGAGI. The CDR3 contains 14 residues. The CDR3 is CASSSPDPRSPLHF. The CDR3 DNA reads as TGTGCCAGCAGTTCCCCAGACCCGAGGTCACCCCTCCACTTT.

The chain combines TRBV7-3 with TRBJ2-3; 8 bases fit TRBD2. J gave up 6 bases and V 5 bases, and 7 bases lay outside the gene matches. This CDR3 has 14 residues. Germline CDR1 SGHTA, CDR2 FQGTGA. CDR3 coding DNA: TGTGCCAGCAGCGCTTCGGGGGGGCTTGATACGCAGTATTTT. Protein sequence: CASSASGGLDTQYF.

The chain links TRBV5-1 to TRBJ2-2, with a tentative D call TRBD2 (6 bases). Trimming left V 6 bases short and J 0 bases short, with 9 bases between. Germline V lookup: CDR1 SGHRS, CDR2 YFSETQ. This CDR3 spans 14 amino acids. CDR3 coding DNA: TGCGCCAGCAAAGGACTAACGAACACCGGGGAGCTGTTTTTT. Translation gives CASKGLTNTGELFF.

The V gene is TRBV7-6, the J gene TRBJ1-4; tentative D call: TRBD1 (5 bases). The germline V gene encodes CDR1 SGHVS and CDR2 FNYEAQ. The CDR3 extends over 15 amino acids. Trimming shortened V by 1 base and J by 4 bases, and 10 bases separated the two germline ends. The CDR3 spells CASSLGWGLNEKLFF. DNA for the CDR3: TGTGCCAGCAGCTTAGGTTGGGGCCTTAATGAAAAACTGTTTTTT.

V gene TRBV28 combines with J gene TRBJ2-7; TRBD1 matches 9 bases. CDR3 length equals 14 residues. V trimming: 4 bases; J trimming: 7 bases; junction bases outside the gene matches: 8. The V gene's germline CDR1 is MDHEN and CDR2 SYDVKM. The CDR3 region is CASSSTGTGREQYF. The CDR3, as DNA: TGTGCCAGCAGTTCAACCGGGACAGGGAGAGAGCAGTACTTC.

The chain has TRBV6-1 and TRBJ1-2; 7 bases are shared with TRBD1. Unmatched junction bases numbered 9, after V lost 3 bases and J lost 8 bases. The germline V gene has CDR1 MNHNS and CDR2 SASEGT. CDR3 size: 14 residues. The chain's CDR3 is CASSDGAGGWGYTF. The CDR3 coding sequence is TGTGCCAGCAGTGACGGGGCAGGGGGTTGGGGCTACACCTTC.

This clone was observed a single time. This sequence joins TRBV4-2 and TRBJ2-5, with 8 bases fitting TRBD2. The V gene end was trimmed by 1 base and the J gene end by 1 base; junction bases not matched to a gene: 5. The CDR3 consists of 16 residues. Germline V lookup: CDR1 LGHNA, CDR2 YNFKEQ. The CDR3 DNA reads TGTGCCAGCAGCCAAGCGGCAGGGACTAGCCAAGAGACCCAGTACTTC. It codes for CASSQAAGTSQETQYF.

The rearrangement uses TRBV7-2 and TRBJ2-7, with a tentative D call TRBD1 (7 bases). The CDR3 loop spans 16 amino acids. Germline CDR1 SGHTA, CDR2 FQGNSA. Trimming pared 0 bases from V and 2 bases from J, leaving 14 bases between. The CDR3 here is CASSLAYRGGTYEQYF. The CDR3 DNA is TGTGCCAGCAGCTTAGCCTACAGGGGAGGCACCTACGAGCAGTACTTC.

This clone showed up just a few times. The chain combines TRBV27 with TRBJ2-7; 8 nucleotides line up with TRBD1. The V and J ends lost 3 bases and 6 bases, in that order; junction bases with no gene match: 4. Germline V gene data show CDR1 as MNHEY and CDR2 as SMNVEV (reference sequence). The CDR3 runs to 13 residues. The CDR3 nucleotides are TGTGCCAGCAGTTTTCGAACAGGGGGCGAGCAGTACTTC. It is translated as CASSFRTGGEQYF.

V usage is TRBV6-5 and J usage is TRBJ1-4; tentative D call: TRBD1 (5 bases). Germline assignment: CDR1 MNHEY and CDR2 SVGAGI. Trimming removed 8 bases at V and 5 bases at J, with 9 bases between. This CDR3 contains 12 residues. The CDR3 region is CASQGINEKLFF. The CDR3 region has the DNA TGTGCCAGCCAGGGAATAAATGAAAAACTGTTTTTT.

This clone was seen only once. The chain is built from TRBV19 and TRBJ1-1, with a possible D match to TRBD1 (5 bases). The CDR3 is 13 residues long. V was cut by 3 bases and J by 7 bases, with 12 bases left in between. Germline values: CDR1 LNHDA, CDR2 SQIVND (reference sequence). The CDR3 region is CASSMILGDEAFF. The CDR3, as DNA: TGTGCCAGTAGTATGATTTTAGGGGATGAAGCTTTCTTT. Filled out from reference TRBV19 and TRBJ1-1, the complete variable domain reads DGGITQSPKYLFRKEGQNVTLSCEQNLNHDAMYWYRQDPGQGLRLIYYSQIVNDFQKGDIAEGYSVSREKKESFPLTVTSAQKNPTAFYLCASSMILGDEAFFGQGTRLTVV.

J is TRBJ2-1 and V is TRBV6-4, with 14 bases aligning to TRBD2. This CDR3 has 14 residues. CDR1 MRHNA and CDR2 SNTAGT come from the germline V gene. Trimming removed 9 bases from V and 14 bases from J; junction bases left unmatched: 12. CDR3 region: CASSGLAGGPPKFF. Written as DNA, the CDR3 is TGTGCCAGTTCTGGACTAGCGGGAGGCCCGCCAAAGTTCTTC.

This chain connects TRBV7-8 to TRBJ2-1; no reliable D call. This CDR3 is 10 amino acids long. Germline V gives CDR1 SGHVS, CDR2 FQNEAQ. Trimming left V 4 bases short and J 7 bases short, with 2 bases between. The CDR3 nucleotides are TGTGCCAGCAGCTCAAATGAGCAGTTCTTC. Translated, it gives CASSSNEQFF.

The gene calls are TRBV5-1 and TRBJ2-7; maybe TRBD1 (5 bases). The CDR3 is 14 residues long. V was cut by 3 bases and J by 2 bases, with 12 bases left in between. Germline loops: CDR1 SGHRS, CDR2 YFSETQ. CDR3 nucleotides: TGCGCCAGCAGCTCGGGTGTAGGGGCCTACGAGCAGTACTTC. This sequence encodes CASSSGVGAYEQYF.

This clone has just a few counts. The CDR3 loop is CASSLMDRGSYEQYF. The CDR3 DNA is TGTGCCAGCAGCTTAATGGACAGGGGTAGCTACGAGCAGTACTTC. The chain links TRBV7-2 to TRBJ2-7, with 9 bases lining up with TRBD1. The V and J ends lost 2 bases and 3 bases, in that order; junction bases with no gene match: 5. The CDR3 runs to 15 residues. CDR1 and CDR2 from the germline V gene are SGHTA and FQGNSA.

CDR3 amino acids: CASSPGANYGYTF. CDR3 DNA: TGTGCCAGCAGCCCCGGAGCTAACTATGGCTACACCTTC. The gene calls are TRBV7-8 and TRBJ1-2; D call uncertain. Germline V gives CDR1 SGHVS, CDR2 FQNEAQ. V was pared by 5 bases and J by 0 bases, with 7 bases between. The CDR3 is 13 residues long.

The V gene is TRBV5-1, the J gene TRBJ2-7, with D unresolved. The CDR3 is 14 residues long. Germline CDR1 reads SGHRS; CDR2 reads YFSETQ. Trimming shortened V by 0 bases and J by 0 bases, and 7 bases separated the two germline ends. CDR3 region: CASSLDVSSYEQYF. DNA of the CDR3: TGCGCCAGCAGCTTGGATGTCTCCTCCTACGAGCAGTACTTC. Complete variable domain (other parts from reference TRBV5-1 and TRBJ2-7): KAGVTQTPRYLIKTRGQQVTLSCSPISGHRSVSWYQQTPGQGLQFLFEYFSETQRNKGNFPGRFSGRQFSNSRSEMNVSTLELGDSALYLCASSLDVSSYEQYFGPGTRLTVT.

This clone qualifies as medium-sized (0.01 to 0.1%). Here the CDR3 reads CASSGLAGEYNEQFF. In nucleotides, the CDR3 is TGTGCCAGCAGCGGCCTGGCGGGGGAGTACAATGAGCAGTTCTTC. The genes are TRBV7-9 and TRBJ2-1, with TRBD2 matching over 7 bases. This CDR3 is 15 amino acids long. The germline V gene encodes CDR1 SEHNR and CDR2 FQNEAQ (reference sequence). Trimming took 5 bases from V and 4 from J; bases not matched to a gene: 8.

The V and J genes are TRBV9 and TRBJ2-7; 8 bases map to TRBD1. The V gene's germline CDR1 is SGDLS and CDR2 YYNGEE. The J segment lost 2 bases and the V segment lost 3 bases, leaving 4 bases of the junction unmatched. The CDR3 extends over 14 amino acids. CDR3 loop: CASSGPQGAYEQYF. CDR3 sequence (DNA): TGTGCCAGCAGCGGACCACAGGGGGCCTACGAGCAGTACTTC.

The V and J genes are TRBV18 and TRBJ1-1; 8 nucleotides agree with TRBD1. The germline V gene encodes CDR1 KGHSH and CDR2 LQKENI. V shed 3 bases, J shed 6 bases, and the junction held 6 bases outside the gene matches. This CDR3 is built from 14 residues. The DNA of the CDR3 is TGTGCCAGCTCACCGATGGACAGGGCGGCTGAAGCTTTCTTT. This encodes CASSPMDRAAEAFF.

In nucleotides, the CDR3 is TGCAGTGCCCAGCTAGCGGATACGCAGTATTTT. Translated, it gives CSAQLADTQYF. This rearrangement joins TRBV20-1 to TRBJ2-3; weak D call: TRBD2 (6 bases). The CDR3 consists of 11 residues. The germline CDR1 and CDR2 sequences are DFQATT and SNEGSKA (reference sequence). Between the trimmed V and J ends, which lost 6 bases and 6 bases, there was a span of 10 bases.

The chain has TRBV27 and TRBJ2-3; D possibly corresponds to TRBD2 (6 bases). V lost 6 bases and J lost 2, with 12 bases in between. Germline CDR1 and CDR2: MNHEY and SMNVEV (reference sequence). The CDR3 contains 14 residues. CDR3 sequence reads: CASSFGLLTDTQYF. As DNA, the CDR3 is TGTGCCAGCAGCTTCGGACTACTCACAGATACGCAGTATTTT.

CDR3 region: CASSQEPSGTDTQYF. The CDR3 nucleotides read TGCGCCAGCAGCCAAGAACCGAGCGGGACAGATACGCAGTATTTT. This rearrangement joins TRBV4-3 to TRBJ2-3; tentative D call: TRBD2 (6 bases). CDR3 length equals 15 residues. V shed 0 bases and J shed 3 bases, with 10 bases lying between them. Germline lookup yields CDR1 LGHNA and CDR2 YSLEER.

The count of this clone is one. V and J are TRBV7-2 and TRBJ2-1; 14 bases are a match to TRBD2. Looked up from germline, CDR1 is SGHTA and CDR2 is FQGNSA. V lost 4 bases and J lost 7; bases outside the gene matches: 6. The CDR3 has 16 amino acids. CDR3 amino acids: CASSSDRLAGGNEQFF. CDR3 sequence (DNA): TGTGCCAGCAGCTCGGACCGACTAGCGGGAGGGAATGAGCAGTTCTTC.

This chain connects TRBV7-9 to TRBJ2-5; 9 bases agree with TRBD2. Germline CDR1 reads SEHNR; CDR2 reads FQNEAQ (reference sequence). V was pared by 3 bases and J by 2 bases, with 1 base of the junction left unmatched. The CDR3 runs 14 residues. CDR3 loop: CASSLGLAQETQYF. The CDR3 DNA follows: TGTGCCAGCAGCTTGGGACTAGCACAAGAGACCCAGTACTTC.

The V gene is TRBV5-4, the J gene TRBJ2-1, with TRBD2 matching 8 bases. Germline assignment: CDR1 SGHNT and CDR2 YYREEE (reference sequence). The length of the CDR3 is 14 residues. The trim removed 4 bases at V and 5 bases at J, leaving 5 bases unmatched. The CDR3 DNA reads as TGTGCCAGCAGCGTGCGGGAGGTCCACAATGAGCAGTTCTTC. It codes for CASSVREVHNEQFF.